This T cell receptor beta chain was sequenced for a study of OX40 agonist ivuxolimab in advanced cancers. This clone was seen a single time. The antigen is not known. This table comes from immunoSEQ multiplex PCR, and its TCRdb copy is limited to in-frame clones, with some not included. Among roughly 67,000 clones listed, over 75% were seen once. The study, taken as a whole, reports: At 0.1 to 3.0 mg/kg and by week 6, CD4+ and CD8+ T cells in the blood had expanded clonally.

The V gene end was trimmed by 10 bases and the J gene end by 5 bases; junction bases not matched to a gene: 13. CDR1 is MDHEN and CDR2 is SYDVKM in the germline V gene. The CDR3 length is 14 residues. Source: CD4+ or CD8+ T cells sorted from blood, taken in a trial of the OX40 agonist ivuxolimab. The rearrangement uses TRBV28 and TRBJ1-2; 7 bases align to TRBD1. The receptor was derived from an adult with an advanced solid tumor such as melanoma, head and neck, liver or kidney cancer. The CDR3 DNA reads as TGTGCCATCATACCGGGAGAGGGGGCGTATGGCTACACCTTC. As protein: CAIIPGEGAYGYTF.